Below, 7 T cell receptor beta chains from the same sample are listed, as sequenced in a study of T cell responses to AZD1222 COVID-19 vaccine. Assay used: immunoSEQ multiplex PCR; TCRdb lists only in-frame clones, some missing. The data contain approximately 130,000 clones, over 75% of them seen just once; the ten biggest clones take up roughly 6.1%. The sequences come from peripheral blood, collected 28 days after the second AZD1222 dose. These receptors were obtained from an adult who received the AZD1222 COVID-19 vaccine.

This chain joins TRBV4-3 and TRBJ1-4, with D possibly matching TRBD1 (5 bases). This CDR3 contains 16 residues. CDR1 is LGHNA, CDR2 YSLEER, per germline. V dropped 4 bases and J dropped 8 bases, with 20 bases sitting between them. The CDR3 sequence: CASSPFPGLGREKLFF. The CDR3 DNA is TGCGCCAGCAGCCCGTTCCCAGGGTTAGGTCGCGAAAAACTGTTTTTT.

The CDR3 DNA follows: TGCAGCGTACTTTCTAATCAGCCCCAGCATTTT. Amino acid sequence: CSVLSNQPQHF. V is TRBV29-1 and J is TRBJ1-5; D is unclear. The CDR3 contains 11 residues. Germline CDR1 and CDR2: SQVTM and ANQGSEA. The ends were cut back, 6 bases at V and 4 bases at J, with 7 bases in the middle.

The chain uses TRBV27 and TRBJ1-4; maybe TRBD1 (5 bases). Trimming cost V 9 bases and J 5 bases, with 19 bases left between them. There are 15 residues in the CDR3. The V gene's germline CDR1 is MNHEY and CDR2 SMNVEV (reference sequence). CDR3 residues: CARNSPGTQNEKLFF. As DNA, the CDR3 is TGTGCCAGAAATTCCCCCGGGACCCAAAATGAAAAACTGTTTTTT.

This chain joins TRBV20-1 and TRBJ2-7; 8 bases map to TRBD1. Germline assignment: CDR1 DFQATT and CDR2 SNEGSKA (reference sequence). V lost 3 bases and J lost 0; bases outside the gene matches: 4. This CDR3 region has 14 residues. This CDR3 reads CSASSTGGSYEQYF. The DNA of the CDR3 is TGCAGTGCTAGTTCAACAGGGGGCTCCTACGAGCAGTACTTC.

This chain joins TRBV2 and TRBJ1-5; no clear D gene. The CDR3 is 14 amino acids. CDR1 and CDR2 from the germline V gene are SNHLY and FYNNEI. Trimming left V 1 base short and J 9 bases short, with 13 bases between. The CDR3 nucleotides are TGTGCCAGCAGTGAAGAACAGCAGGATGGGCCCCAGCATTTT. It specifies CASSEEQQDGPQHF.

The V gene is TRBV5-8, the J gene TRBJ1-1, with a weak D call TRBD1 (5 bases). The V gene's germline CDR1 is SGHTS and CDR2 YDEGEE. Between the trimmed V and J ends, which lost 3 bases and 0 bases, there was a span of 12 bases. The CDR3 totals 15 residues. CDR3 protein: CASSSGRIMNTEAFF. CDR3 nucleotide sequence: TGTGCCAGCAGCTCGGGACGTATCATGAACACTGAAGCTTTCTTT.

About this clone: A junction end diverges from the germline sequence, so it may reflect a read error. The chain recombines TRBV7-2 with TRBJ1-3; D is uncertain. The CDR3 spans 14 residues. Germline assignment: CDR1 SGHTA and CDR2 FQGNSA. The CDR3 DNA reads as TGTGCCAGCACTAATCCGGGGTCTGGGAACACCATATATTTT. Translating it yields CASTNPGSGNTIYF.